Reported below is one T cell receptor (beta chain). Clones were read by immunoSEQ multiplex PCR, and TCRdb kept only the in-frame ones, dropping some. The data hold about 91,000 clones, with around 80% observed a single time. The data belong to a study of blood T cell repertoires in COVID-19. Study in general: The samples span acute and convalescent COVID-19 from the United States, Italy and Spain. From T cells, B-cell-depleted T cells, or PBMCs came the material, which was cDNA or gDNA.

The CDR3 sequence is 14 residues long. Germline V lookup: CDR1 DFQATT, CDR2 SNEGSKA (reference sequence). V shed 3 bases, J shed 4 bases, and the junction held 3 bases outside the gene matches. The clonotype comes from a man aged 45-65 years with active or convalescent COVID-19. Material for sequencing was peripheral blood. This chain uses TRBV20-1 with TRBJ2-3; 11 nucleotides match TRBD1. This CDR3 is CSASGQGAPDTQYF. The CDR3 DNA reads TGCAGTGCTAGTGGACAGGGGGCCCCAGATACGCAGTATTTT.